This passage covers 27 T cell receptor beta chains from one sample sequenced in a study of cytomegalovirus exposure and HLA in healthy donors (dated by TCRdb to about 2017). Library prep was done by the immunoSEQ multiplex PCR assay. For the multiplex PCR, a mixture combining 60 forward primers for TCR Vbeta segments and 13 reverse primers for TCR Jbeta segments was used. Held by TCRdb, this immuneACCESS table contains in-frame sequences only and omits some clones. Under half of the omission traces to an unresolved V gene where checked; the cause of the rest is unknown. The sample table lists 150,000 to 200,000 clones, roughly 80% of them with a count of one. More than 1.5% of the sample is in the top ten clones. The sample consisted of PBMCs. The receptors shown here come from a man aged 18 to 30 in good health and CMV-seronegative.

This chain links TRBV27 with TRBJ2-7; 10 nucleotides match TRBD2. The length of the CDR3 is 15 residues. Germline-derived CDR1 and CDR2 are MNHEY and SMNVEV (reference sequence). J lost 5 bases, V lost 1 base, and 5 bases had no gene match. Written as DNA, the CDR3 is TGTGCCAGCAGTTTATTGGGACTAGCGACGAACGAGCAGTACTTC. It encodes CASSLLGLATNEQYF.

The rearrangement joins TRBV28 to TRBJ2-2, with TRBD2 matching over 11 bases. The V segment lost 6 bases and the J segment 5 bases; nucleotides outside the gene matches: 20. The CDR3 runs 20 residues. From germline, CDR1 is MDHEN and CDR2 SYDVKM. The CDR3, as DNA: TGTGCCAGCAGCCGACAGGGGGTACTAGCGGGAGTTGGGTTGACCGGGGAGCTGTTTTTT. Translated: CASSRQGVLAGVGLTGELFF.

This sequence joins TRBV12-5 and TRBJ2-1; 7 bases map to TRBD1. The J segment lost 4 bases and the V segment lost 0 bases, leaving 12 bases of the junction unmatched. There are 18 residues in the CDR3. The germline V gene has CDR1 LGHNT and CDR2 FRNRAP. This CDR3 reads CASGLVAGGKRGYNEQFF. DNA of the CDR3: TGTGCTAGTGGTTTGGTAGCAGGGGGTAAAAGAGGGTACAATGAGCAGTTCTTC. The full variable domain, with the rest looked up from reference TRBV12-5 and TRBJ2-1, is DARVTQTPRHKVTEMGQEVTMRCQPILGHNTVFWYRQTMMQGLELLAYFRNRAPLDDSGMPKDRFSAEMPDATLATLKIQPSEPRDSAVYFCASGLVAGGKRGYNEQFFGPGTRLTVL.

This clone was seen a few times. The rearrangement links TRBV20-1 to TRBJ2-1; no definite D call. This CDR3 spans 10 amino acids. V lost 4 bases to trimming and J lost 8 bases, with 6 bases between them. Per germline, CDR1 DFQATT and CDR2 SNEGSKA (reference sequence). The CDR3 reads CSAIGDEQFF. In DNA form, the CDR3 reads TGCAGTGCTATCGGAGATGAGCAGTTCTTC.

The CDR3: CASSLWGGRGYTF. The CDR3 DNA sequence: TGTGCCAGCAGCTTATGGGGGGGACGGGGCTACACCTTC. The rearrangement joins TRBV7-3 to TRBJ1-2; TRBD1 might be the D (5 bases). With 2 bases removed from V and 8 bases from J, the gap between germline ends came to 12 bases. CDR1 is SGHTA, CDR2 FQGTGA, per germline. The CDR3 runs to 13 residues.

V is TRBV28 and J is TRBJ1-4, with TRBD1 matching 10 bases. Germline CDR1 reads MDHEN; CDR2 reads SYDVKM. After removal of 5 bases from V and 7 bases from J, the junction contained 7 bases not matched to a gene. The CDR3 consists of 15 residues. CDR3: CASSADRDRGEKLFF. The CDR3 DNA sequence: TGTGCCAGCAGTGCGGACCGGGACAGGGGTGAAAAACTGTTTTTT.

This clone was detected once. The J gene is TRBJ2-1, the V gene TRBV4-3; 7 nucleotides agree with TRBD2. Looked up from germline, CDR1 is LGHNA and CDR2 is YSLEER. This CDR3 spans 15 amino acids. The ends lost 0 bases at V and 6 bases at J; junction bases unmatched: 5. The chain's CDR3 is CASSQDRLAVNEQFF. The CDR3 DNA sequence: TGCGCCAGCAGCCAAGATAGACTAGCCGTCAATGAGCAGTTCTTC.

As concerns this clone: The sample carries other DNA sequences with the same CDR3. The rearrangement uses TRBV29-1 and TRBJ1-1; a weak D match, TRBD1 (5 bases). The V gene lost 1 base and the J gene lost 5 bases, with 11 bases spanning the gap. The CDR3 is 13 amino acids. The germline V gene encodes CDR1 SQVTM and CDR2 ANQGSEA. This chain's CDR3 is CSVEVQEGTEAFF. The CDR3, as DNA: TGCAGCGTTGAAGTACAGGAGGGGACTGAAGCTTTCTTT.

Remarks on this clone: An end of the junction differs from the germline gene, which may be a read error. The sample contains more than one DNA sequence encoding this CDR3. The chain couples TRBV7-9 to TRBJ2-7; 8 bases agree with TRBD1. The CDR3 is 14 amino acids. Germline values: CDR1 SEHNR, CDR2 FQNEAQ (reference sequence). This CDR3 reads CSSSLGQGPYEQYF. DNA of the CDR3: TGTTCCAGCAGCTTAGGACAGGGCCCCTACGAGCAGTACTTC.

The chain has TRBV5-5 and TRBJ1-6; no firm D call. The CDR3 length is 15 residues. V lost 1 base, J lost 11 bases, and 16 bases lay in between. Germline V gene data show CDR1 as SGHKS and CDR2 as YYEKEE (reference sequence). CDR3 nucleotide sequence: TGTGCCAGCAGCTTGTCACACCCCAAGGAGACACCCCTCCACTTT. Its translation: CASSLSHPKETPLHF.

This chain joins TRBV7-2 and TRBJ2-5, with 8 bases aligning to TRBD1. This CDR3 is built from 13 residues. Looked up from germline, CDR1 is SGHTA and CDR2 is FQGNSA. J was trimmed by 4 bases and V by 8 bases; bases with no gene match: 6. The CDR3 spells CASARQGRETQYF. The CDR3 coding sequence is TGTGCCAGCGCGAGACAGGGGAGAGAGACCCAGTACTTC.

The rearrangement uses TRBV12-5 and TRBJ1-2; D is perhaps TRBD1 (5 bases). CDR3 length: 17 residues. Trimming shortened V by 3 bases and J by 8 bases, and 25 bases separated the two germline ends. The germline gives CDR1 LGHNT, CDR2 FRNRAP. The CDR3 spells CASGLVDWEGAKEGYTF. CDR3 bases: TGTGCTAGTGGTTTAGTAGATTGGGAAGGGGCGAAGGAGGGCTACACCTTC.

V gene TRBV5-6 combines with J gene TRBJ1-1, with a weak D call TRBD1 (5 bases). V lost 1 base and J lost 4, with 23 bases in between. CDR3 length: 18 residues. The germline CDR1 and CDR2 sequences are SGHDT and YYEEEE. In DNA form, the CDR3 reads TGTGCCAGCAGCTTGTGGAGGATGGGCGGGGGAGATAGCACTGAAGCTTTCTTT. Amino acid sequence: CASSLWRMGGGDSTEAFF.

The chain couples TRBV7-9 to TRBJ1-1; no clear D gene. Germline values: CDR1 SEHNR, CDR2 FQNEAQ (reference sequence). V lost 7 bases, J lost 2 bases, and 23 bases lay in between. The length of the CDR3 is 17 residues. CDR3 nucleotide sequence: TGTGCCAGCACCAACGGCCATGGCGGTTTCGGTAACACTGAAGCTTTCTTT. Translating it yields CASTNGHGGFGNTEAFF.

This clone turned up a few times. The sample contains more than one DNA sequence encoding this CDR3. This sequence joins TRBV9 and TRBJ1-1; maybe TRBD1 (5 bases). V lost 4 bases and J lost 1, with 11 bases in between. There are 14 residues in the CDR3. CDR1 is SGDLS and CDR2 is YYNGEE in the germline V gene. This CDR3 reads CASSPGHRNTEAFF. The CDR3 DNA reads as TGTGCCAGCAGCCCCGGACACCGGAACACTGAAGCTTTCTTT.

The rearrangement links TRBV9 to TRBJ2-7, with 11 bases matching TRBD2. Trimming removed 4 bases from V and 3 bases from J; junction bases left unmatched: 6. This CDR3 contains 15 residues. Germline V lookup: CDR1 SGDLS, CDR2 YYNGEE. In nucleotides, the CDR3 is TGTGCCAGCAGCAAGGGACTAGCGGATCTCTACGAGCAGTACTTC. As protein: CASSKGLADLYEQYF.

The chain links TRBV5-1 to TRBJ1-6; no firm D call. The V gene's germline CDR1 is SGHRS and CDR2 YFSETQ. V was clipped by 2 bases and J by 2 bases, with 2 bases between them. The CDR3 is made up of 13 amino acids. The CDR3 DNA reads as TGCGCCAGCAGCTTCACCTATAATTCACCCCTCCACTTT. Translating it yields CASSFTYNSPLHF.

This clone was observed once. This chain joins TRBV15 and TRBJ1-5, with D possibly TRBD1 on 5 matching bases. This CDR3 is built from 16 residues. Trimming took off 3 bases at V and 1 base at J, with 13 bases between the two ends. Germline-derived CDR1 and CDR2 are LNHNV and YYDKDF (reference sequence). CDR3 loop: CATSRSTAGSNQPQHF. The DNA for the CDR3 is TGTGCCACCAGCAGGTCAACTGCAGGGAGCAATCAGCCCCAGCATTTT.

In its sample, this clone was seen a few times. CDR3 amino acids: CASSSGGFGETQYF. The CDR3 nucleotides read TGTGCCAGCAGCTCAGGGGGATTCGGGGAGACCCAGTACTTC. This chain connects TRBV27 to TRBJ2-5, with 7 positions matching TRBD1. Germline CDR1 and CDR2: MNHEY and SMNVEV (reference sequence). V was clipped by 6 bases and J by 5 bases; unmatched bases: 9. The CDR3 is 14 amino acids.

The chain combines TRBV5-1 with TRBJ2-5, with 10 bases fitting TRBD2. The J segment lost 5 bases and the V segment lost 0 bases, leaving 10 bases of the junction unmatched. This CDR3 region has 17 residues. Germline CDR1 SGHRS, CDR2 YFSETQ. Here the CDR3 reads CASSLGGASGGRETQYF. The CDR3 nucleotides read TGCGCCAGCAGCTTGGGAGGGGCTAGCGGGGGTCGGGAGACCCAGTACTTC.

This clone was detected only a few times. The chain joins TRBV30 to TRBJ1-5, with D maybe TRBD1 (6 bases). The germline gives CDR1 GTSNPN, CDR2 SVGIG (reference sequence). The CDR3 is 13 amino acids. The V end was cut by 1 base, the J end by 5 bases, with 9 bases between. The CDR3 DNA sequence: TGTGCCTGGAGTGACCAGGGGCATCAGCCCCAGCATTTT. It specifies CAWSDQGHQPQHF.

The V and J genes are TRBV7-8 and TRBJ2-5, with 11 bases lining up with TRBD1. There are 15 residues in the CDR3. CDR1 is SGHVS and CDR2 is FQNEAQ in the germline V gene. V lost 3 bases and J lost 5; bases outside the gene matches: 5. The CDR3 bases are TGTGCCAGCAGCTTGGACAGGGGGCGAGTCGAGACCCAGTACTTC. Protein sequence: CASSLDRGRVETQYF.

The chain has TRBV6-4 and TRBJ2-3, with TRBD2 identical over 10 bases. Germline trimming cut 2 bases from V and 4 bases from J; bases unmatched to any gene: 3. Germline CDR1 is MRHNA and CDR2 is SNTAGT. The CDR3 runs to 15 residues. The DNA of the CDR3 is TGTGCCAGCAGTGACAGCGGGGGGGCGTCAGATACGCAGTATTTT. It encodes CASSDSGGASDTQYF.

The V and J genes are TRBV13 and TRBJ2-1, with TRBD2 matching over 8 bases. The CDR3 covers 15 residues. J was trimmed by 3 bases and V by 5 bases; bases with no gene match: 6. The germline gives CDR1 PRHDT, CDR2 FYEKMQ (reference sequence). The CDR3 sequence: CASSPPSGGYNEQFF. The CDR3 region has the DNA TGTGCCAGCAGCCCCCCCAGCGGGGGCTACAATGAGCAGTTCTTC.

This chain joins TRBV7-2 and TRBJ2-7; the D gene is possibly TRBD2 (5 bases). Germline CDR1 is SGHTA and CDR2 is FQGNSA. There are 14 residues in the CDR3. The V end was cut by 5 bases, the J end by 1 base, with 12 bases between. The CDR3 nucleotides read TGTGCCAGCAGCCGCGGTAGCGCGTCCTACGAGCAGTACTTC. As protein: CASSRGSASYEQYF.

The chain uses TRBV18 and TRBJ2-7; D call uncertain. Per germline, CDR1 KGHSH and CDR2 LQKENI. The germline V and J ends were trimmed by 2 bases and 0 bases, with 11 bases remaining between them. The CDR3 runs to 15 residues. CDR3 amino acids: CASSPATLSSYEQYF. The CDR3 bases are TGTGCCAGCTCACCAGCGACACTGAGCTCCTACGAGCAGTACTTC. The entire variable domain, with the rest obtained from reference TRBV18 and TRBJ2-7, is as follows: NAGVMQNPRHLVRRRGQEARLRCSPMKGHSHVYWYRQLPEEGLKFMVYLQKENIIDESGMPKERFSAEFPKEGPSILRIQQVVRGDSAAYFCASSPATLSSYEQYFGPGTRLTVT.

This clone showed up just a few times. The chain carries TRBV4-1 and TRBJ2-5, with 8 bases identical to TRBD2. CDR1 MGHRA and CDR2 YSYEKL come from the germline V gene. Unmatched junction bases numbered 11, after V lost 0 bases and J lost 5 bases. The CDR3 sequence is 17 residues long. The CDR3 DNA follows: TGCGCCAGCAGCCAAGATAAGGCCTCCGGGAGGGGGGAGACCCAGTACTTC. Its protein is CASSQDKASGRGETQYF.